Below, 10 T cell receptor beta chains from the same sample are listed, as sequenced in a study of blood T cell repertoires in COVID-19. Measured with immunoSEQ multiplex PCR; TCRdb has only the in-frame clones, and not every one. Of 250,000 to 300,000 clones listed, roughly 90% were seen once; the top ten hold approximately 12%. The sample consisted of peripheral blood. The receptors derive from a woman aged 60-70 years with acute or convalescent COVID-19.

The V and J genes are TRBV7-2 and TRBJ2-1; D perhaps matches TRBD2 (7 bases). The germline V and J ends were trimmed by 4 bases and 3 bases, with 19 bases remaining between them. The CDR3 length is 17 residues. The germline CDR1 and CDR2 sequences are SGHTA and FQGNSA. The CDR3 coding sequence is TGTGCCAGCAGCTCTTGGGGGGGCACAACCTTCTACAATGAGCAGTTCTTC. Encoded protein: CASSSWGGTTFYNEQFF.

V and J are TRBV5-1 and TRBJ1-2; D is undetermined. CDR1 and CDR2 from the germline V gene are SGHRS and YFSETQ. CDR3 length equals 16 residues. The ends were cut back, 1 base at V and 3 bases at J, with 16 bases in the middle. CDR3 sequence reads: CASSLTGEPVYYGYTF. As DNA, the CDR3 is TGCGCCAGCAGCTTGACGGGAGAGCCGGTATACTATGGCTACACCTTC.

CDR3 DNA: TGTGCCAGCAGCCAGACCCTGGGACTCAAACAAGAGACCCAGTACTTC. This encodes CASSQTLGLKQETQYF. The rearrangement uses TRBV14 and TRBJ2-5; maybe TRBD2 (6 bases). V gave up 3 bases and J gave up 2 bases, with 16 bases separating them. The CDR3 covers 16 residues. In germline, CDR1 is SGHDN, CDR2 FVKESK.

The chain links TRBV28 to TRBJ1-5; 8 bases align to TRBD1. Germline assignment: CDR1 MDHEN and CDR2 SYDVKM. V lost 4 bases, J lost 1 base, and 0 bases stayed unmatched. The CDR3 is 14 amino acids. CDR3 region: CASSWTGSNQPQHF. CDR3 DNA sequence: TGTGCCAGCAGTTGGACAGGGAGCAATCAGCCCCAGCATTTT.

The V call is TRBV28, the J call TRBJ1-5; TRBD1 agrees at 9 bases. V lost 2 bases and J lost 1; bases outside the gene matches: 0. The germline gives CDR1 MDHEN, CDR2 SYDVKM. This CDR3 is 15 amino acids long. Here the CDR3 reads CASSLGTGSNQPQHF. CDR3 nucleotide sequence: TGTGCCAGCAGTTTAGGGACAGGGAGCAATCAGCCCCAGCATTTT.

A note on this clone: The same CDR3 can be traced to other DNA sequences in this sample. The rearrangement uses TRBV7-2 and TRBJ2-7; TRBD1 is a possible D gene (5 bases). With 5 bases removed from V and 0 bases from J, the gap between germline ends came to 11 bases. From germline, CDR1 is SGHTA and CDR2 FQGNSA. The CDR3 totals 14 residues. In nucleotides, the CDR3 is TGTGCCAGCAGCCCTCAGCAGGGCTCCTACGAGCAGTACTTC. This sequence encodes CASSPQQGSYEQYF.

The CDR3 spells CASSLDAFGERTYSNQPQHF. CDR3 nucleotide sequence: TGTGCCAGCAGCTTAGACGCCTTCGGGGAAAGGACCTATAGCAATCAGCCCCAGCATTTT. The J gene is TRBJ1-5, the V gene TRBV7-8; D call uncertain. CDR1 is SGHVS and CDR2 is FQNEAQ in the germline V gene. Trimming removed 1 base from V and 0 bases from J, with 22 bases in between. This CDR3 spans 20 amino acids.

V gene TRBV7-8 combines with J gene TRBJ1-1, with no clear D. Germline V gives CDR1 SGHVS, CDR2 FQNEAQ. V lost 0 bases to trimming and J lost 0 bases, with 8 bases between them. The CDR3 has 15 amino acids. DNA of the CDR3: TGTGCCAGCAGCTTAGCCCCAGGAATGAACACTGAAGCTTTCTTT. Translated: CASSLAPGMNTEAFF.

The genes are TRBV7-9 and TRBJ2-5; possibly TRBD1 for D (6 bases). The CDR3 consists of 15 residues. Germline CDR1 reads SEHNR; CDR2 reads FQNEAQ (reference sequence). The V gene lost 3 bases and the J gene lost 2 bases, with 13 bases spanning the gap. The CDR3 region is CASSLSRTVQETQYF. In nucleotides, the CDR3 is TGTGCCAGCAGCTTGTCCCGGACAGTACAAGAGACCCAGTACTTC.

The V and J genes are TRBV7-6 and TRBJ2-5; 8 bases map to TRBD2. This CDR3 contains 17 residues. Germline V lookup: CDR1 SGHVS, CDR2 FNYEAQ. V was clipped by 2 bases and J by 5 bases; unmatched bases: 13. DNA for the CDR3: TGTGCCAGCAGCTTAACTTTCGCGGGGGGCCGAGTGGAGACCCAGTACTTC. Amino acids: CASSLTFAGGRVETQYF.